The 6 T cell receptor beta chains reported below all come from one sample, sequenced in a study of CD8 T cells in ankylosing spondylitis. A single record per CDR3 protein comes from TCRdb applying MiXCR to the 5' RACE reads. The sample contains about 92,000 distinct CDR3 sequences, 7.5% to 9% of which appear only once. Material: blood, either unsorted or a sorted T cell fraction (not recorded which). The origin of the receptors is a male donor with ankylosing spondylitis or in good health (not recorded which).

This clonotype occurred many times. The chain employs TRBV20-1 and TRBJ2-7; no clear D gene. V was trimmed by 6 bases and J by 3 bases, leaving 12 bases between them. The CDR3 covers 12 residues. Germline assignment: CDR1 DFQATT and CDR2 SNEGSKA (reference sequence). Here the CDR3 reads CSAPRGGYEQYF. Written as DNA, the CDR3 is TGCAGTGCCCCCCGCGGCGGCTACGAGCAGTACTTC.

CDR3 sequence (DNA): TGTGCCAGCAGCCCTGGGGCATCTGGGGCCAACGTCCTGACTTTC. It is translated as CASSPGASGANVLTF. The gene calls are TRBV28 and TRBJ2-6; D is possibly TRBD1 (5 bases). V dropped 6 bases and J dropped 1 base, with 10 bases sitting between them. The germline V gene encodes CDR1 MDHEN and CDR2 SYDVKM. The CDR3 runs to 15 residues.

The rearrangement uses TRBV7-2 and TRBJ2-3; D is ambiguous. Germline loops: CDR1 SGHTA, CDR2 FQGNSA. This CDR3 comprises 17 residues. V lost 2 bases, J lost 1 base, and 16 bases lay in between. CDR3 DNA sequence: TGTGCCAGCAGCTTACGCGTCGCCTTTCGGGGCACAGATACGCAGTATTTT. This translates into CASSLRVAFRGTDTQYF.

In its sample, this clonotype was seen many times. This chain joins TRBV5-1 and TRBJ1-3; D remains unclear. Germline V gene data show CDR1 as SGHRS and CDR2 as YFSETQ. V lost 3 bases, J lost 2 bases, and 6 bases lay in between. The CDR3 has 13 amino acids. The CDR3 loop reads CASSSSPGNTIYF. The DNA for the CDR3 is TGCGCCAGCAGCTCGAGCCCTGGAAACACCATATATTTT.

This clonotype was counted at least ten times. This chain links TRBV29-1 with TRBJ2-1, with TRBD2 identical over 10 bases. Germline-derived CDR1 and CDR2 are SQVTM and ANQGSEA. This CDR3 region has 14 residues. V gave up 1 base and J gave up 6 bases; unmatched junction bases: 3. CDR3 sequence: CSVEGLAGANEQFF. DNA for the CDR3: TGCAGCGTTGAAGGGCTAGCGGGGGCCAATGAGCAGTTCTTC.

In its sample, this clonotype was seen many times. The chain combines TRBV5-1 with TRBJ2-5; D is ambiguous. The V and J ends lost 4 bases and 5 bases respectively, with 12 bases between them. The V gene's germline CDR1 is SGHRS and CDR2 YFSETQ. CDR3 length equals 13 residues. The chain's CDR3 is CASSTSVEETQYF. The CDR3 nucleotides read TGCGCCAGCAGCACCTCTGTGGAGGAGACCCAGTACTTC.